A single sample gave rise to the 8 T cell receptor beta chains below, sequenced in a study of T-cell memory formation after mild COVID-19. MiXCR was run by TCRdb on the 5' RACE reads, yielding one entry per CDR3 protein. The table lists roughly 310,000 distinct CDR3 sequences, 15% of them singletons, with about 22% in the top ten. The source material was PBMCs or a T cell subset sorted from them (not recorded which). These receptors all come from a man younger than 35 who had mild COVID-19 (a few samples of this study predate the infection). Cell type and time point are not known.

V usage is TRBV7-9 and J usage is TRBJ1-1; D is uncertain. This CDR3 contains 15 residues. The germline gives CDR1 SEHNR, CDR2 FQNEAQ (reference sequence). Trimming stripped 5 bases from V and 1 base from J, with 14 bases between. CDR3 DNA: TGTGCCAGCAGCGCAACCCTCCCCGGGAACACTGAAGCTTTCTTT. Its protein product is CASSATLPGNTEAFF.

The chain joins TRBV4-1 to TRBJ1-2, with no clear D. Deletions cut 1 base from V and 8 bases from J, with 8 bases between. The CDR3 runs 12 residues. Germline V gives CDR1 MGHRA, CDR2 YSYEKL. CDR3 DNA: TGCGCCAGCAGCCAAGTTTCTGGCGGCTACACCTTC. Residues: CASSQVSGGYTF.

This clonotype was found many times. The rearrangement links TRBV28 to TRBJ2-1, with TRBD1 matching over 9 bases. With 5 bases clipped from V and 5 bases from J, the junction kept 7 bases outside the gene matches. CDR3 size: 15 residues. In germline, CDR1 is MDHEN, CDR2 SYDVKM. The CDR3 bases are TGTGCCAGCAGTGGTGCGGGACAGGGCCACAATGAGCAGTTCTTC. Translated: CASSGAGQGHNEQFF.

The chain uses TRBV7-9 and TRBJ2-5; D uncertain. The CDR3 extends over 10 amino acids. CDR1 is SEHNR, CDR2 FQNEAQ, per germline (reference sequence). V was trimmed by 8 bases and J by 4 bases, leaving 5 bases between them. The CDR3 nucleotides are TGTGCCAGCGCCCTAGAGACCCAGTACTTC. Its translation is CASALETQYF.

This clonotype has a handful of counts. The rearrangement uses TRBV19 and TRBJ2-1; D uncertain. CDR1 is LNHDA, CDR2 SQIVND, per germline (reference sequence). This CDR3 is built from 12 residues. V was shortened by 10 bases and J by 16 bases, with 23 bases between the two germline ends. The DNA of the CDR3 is TGTGCCATCACTAATTCCAGTCCCGAGCTTTTCTTC. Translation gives CAITNSSPELFF.

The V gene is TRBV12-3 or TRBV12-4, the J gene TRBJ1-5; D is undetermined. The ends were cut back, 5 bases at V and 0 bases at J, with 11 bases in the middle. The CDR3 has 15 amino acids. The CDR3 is CASSVERYSNQPQHF. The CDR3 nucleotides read TGTGCCAGCAGTGTCGAGCGTTATAGCAATCAGCCCCAGCATTTT.

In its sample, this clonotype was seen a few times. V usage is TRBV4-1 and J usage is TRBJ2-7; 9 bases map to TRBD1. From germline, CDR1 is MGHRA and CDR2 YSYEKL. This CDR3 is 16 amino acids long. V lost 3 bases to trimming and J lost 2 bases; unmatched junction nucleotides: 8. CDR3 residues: CASSQPPGQGTYEQYF. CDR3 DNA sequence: TGCGCCAGCAGCCAGCCGCCGGGACAGGGTACCTACGAGCAGTACTTC.

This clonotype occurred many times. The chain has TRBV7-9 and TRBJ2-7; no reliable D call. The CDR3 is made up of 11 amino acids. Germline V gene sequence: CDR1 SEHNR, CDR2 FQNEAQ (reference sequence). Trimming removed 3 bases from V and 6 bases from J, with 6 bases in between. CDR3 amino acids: CASSFGGEQYF. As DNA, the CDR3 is TGTGCCAGCAGCTTTGGTGGCGAGCAGTACTTC. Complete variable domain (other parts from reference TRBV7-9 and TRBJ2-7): DTGVSQNPRHKITKRGQNVTFRCDPISEHNRLYWYRQTLGQGPEFLTYFQNEAQLEKSRLLSDRFSAERPKGSFSTLEIQRTEQGDSAMYLCASSFGGEQYFGPGTRLTVT.